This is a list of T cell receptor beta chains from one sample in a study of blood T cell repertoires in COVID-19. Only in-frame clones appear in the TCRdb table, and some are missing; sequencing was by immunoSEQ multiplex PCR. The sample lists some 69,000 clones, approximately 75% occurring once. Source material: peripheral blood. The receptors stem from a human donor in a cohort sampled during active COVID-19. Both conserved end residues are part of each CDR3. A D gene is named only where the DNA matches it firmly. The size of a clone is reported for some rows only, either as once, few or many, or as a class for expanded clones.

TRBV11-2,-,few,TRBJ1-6,CASSLTDVESPLHF,TGTGCCAGCAGCCTAACAGATGTAGAATCACCCCTCCACTTT
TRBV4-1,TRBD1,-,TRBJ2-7,CASSQAGQHYEQYF,TGCGCCAGCAGCCAAGCGGGACAGCACTACGAGCAGTACTTC
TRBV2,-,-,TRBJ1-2,CASSALSGAGYTF,TGTGCCAGCAGTGCGTTGTCAGGGGCCGGCTACACCTTC
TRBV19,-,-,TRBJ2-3,CASSILEGDTQYF,TGTGCCAGTAGTATCCTTGAAGGAGACACGCAGTATTTT
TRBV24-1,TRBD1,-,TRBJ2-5,CATSDSNRGRVETQYF,TGTGCCACCAGTGATTCGAACAGGGGGCGAGTAGAGACCCAGTACTTC
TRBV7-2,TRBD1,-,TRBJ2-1,CASSLTGGSYNEQFF,TGTGCCAGCAGCTTAACAGGGGGCTCCTACAATGAGCAGTTCTTC
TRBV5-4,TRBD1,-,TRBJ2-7,CASSLQTGQFYEQYF,TGTGCCAGCAGCTTGCAGACGGGACAGTTCTACGAGCAGTACTTC
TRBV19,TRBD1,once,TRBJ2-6,CASSIRTGGGSGANVLTF,TGTGCCAGTAGTATTCGGACAGGGGGCGGCTCTGGGGCCAACGTCCTGACTTTC
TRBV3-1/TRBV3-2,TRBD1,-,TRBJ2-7,CASSYRQGTYEQYF,TGTGCCAGCAGCTATCGACAGGGAACCTACGAGCAGTACTTC
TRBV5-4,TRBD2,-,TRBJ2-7,CASSPGLAYEQYF,TGTGCCAGCAGCCCGGGACTAGCTTACGAGCAGTACTTC
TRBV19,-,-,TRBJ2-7,CASTLRAGPSYEQYF,TGTGCCAGTACTCTACGGGCAGGGCCCTCCTACGAGCAGTACTTC
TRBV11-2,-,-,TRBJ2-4,CASSFPSTGPLAKNIQYF,TGTGCCAGCAGCTTCCCGAGTACAGGGCCCTTAGCCAAAAACATTCAGTACTTC
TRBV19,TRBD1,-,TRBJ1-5,CASSSQGVGSNQPQHF,TGTGCCAGTAGTTCACAGGGGGTCGGGAGCAATCAGCCCCAGCATTTT
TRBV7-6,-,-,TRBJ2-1,CASSLEFGIYNEQFF,TGTGCCAGCAGCTTAGAGTTCGGGATATACAATGAGCAGTTCTTC
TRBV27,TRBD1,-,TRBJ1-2,CASSFLGTGGEYGYTF,TGTGCCAGCAGTTTCCTCGGGACAGGGGGCGAGTATGGCTACACCTTC
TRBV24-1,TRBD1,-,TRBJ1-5,CATSDTDRGNNQPQHF,TGTGCCACCAGTGATACGGACAGGGGTAACAATCAGCCCCAGCATTTT
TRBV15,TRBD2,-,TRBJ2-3,CATSRAGGGAPDTQYF,TGTGCCACCAGCAGAGCTGGCGGGGGGGCCCCAGATACGCAGTATTTT
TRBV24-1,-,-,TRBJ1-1,CATRRGQNTEAFF,TGTGCCACCAGGCGGGGTCAGAACACTGAAGCTTTCTTT
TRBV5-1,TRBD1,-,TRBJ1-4,CASSSRDRDEKLFF,TGCGCCAGCAGCTCCCGGGACAGGGATGAAAAACTGTTTTTT
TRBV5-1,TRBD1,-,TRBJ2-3,CASSSGTGAADTQYF,TGCGCCAGCAGCTCAGGGACAGGGGCCGCGGATACGCAGTATTTT
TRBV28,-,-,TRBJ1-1,CATIRLNTEAFF,TGTGCCACGATCAGGTTGAACACTGAAGCTTTCTTT
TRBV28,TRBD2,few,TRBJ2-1,CASSLGPAGGIGNEQFF,TGTGCCAGCAGTTTGGGCCCCGCGGGGGGTATAGGCAATGAGCAGTTCTTC
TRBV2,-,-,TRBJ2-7,CASWGDSYEQYF,TGTGCCAGCTGGGGGGACTCCTACGAGCAGTACTTC
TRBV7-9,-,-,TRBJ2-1,CASSRDNKEQFF,TGTGCCAGCAGCCGGGACAACAAGGAGCAGTTCTTC
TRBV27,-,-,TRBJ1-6,CASSLWPSSPLHF,TGTGCCAGCAGTTTATGGCCGTCTTCACCCCTCCACTTT
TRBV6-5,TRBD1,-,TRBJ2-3,CASTWTGRTDTQYF,TGTGCCAGCACCTGGACAGGGCGCACAGATACGCAGTATTTT
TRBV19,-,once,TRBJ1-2,CASSIGSQGHGYTF,TGTGCCAGTAGTATAGGCAGCCAGGGGCACGGCTACACCTTC
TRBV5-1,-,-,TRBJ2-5,CASSLAKETQYF,TGCGCCAGCAGCCTAGCCAAAGAGACCCAGTACTTC
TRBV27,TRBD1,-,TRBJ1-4,CASSSGQDYNEKLFF,TGTGCCAGCAGTTCGGGACAGGACTATAATGAAAAACTGTTTTTT